Following are 10 T cell receptor beta chains from one sample sequenced in a study of OX40 agonist ivuxolimab in advanced cancers. The protocol was immunoSEQ multiplex PCR, while the TCRdb copy is restricted to in-frame clones and leaves out a portion. The sample has 65,000 or so clones; 92% are singletons. The sequences come from CD4+ or CD8+ T cells sorted from blood, collected in a trial of the OX40 agonist ivuxolimab. These receptors all come from an adult with an advanced solid tumor such as melanoma, head and neck, liver or kidney cancer.

V gene TRBV7-6 combines with J gene TRBJ2-1; weak D call: TRBD2 (6 bases). Looked up from germline, CDR1 is SGHVS and CDR2 is FNYEAQ. V was clipped by 9 bases and J by 6 bases, with 27 bases between them. There are 17 residues in the CDR3. CDR3 region: CASTESPGVPNVNEQFF. CDR3 nucleotide sequence: TGTGCCAGTACGGAGTCCCCGGGAGTCCCCAATGTCAATGAGCAGTTCTTC.

The J gene is TRBJ1-2, the V gene TRBV4-1; unclear D gene. The germline V gene encodes CDR1 MGHRA and CDR2 YSYEKL. There are 18 residues in the CDR3. The ends were cut back, 2 bases at V and 0 bases at J, with 19 bases in the middle. CDR3 protein: CASSQLHQGRYPNYGYTF. CDR3 bases: TGCGCCAGCAGCCAACTCCATCAAGGGCGATATCCTAACTATGGCTACACCTTC.

This chain connects TRBV6-5 to TRBJ1-4; a weak D match, TRBD1 (5 bases). V lost 4 bases to trimming and J lost 8 bases, with 11 bases between them. The CDR3 sequence is 13 residues long. Germline CDR1 reads MNHEY; CDR2 reads SVGAGI. The CDR3 sequence: CASSFQGREKLFF. As DNA, the CDR3 is TGTGCCAGCAGTTTTCAGGGACGCGAAAAACTGTTTTTT.

J is TRBJ2-7 and V is TRBV7-9, with D perhaps TRBD1 or TRBD2 (5 bases each). V lost 5 bases, J lost 1 base, and 9 bases lay in between. CDR1 and CDR2 from the germline V gene are SEHNR and FQNEAQ (reference sequence). The CDR3 has 13 amino acids. The CDR3: CASSPEGSYEQYF. The CDR3 region has the DNA TGTGCCAGCAGCCCCGAGGGGTCCTACGAGCAGTACTTC.

The chain joins TRBV7-9 to TRBJ2-3, with D possibly TRBD1 on 6 matching bases. The V gene's germline CDR1 is SEHNR and CDR2 FQNEAQ (reference sequence). This CDR3 has 16 residues. Trimming removed 4 bases from V and 0 bases from J, with 14 bases in between. This chain's CDR3 is CASSSNRESSTDTQYF. The CDR3 region has the DNA TGTGCCAGCAGCTCGAACAGGGAGAGTAGCACAGATACGCAGTATTTT.

The CDR3 spells CASRDRGTEAFF. The CDR3, as DNA: TGTGCCAGCCGGGACAGAGGGACTGAAGCTTTCTTT. The J gene is TRBJ1-1, the V gene TRBV19, with 7 bases matching TRBD1. The CDR3 is 12 amino acids. Germline V CDR1 and CDR2: LNHDA, SQIVND (reference sequence). V shed 9 bases, J shed 5 bases, and the junction held 6 bases outside the gene matches.

This sequence joins TRBV29-1 and TRBJ2-2, with D possibly matching TRBD1 (5 bases). Trimming shortened V by 4 bases and J by 1 base, and 7 bases separated the two germline ends. The CDR3 extends over 13 amino acids. CDR1 is SQVTM and CDR2 is ANQGSEA in the germline V gene. The CDR3 here is CSVVGENTGELFF. CDR3 nucleotides: TGCAGCGTTGTAGGGGAGAACACCGGGGAGCTGTTTTTT.

The rearrangement joins TRBV10-3 to TRBJ2-1, with TRBD2 matching over 12 bases. Trimming took 7 bases from V and 0 from J; bases not matched to a gene: 10. CDR3 length equals 18 residues. Germline assignment: CDR1 ENHRY and CDR2 SYGVKD. CDR3 residues: CAITRTSGDLSSYNEQFF. As DNA, the CDR3 is TGTGCCATCACCAGGACTAGCGGGGACCTGAGCTCCTACAATGAGCAGTTCTTC.

V and J are TRBV7-9 and TRBJ1-1; D is undetermined. Between the trimmed V and J ends, which lost 1 base and 1 base, there was a span of 7 bases. Per germline, CDR1 SEHNR and CDR2 FQNEAQ (reference sequence). The CDR3 is 14 amino acids. DNA for the CDR3: TGTGCCAGCAGCTTAGTATTCCCGAACACTGAAGCTTTCTTT. Amino acids: CASSLVFPNTEAFF.

V gene TRBV4-1 combines with J gene TRBJ1-1, with a tentative D call TRBD1 (6 bases). Germline V lookup: CDR1 MGHRA, CDR2 YSYEKL. Trimming shortened V by 3 bases and J by 2 bases, and 13 bases separated the two germline ends. The CDR3 has 15 amino acids. CDR3 in amino acids: CASSHVTGRNTEAFF. As DNA, the CDR3 is TGCGCCAGCAGCCATGTAACAGGGAGAAACACTGAAGCTTTCTTT.